The 21 T cell receptor beta chains in this list originate from one sample, sequenced in a study of patients and donors after allogeneic stem cell transplantation (TCRdb year 2020). Receptor libraries were prepared by RT-PCR. The sequencer listed for this sample is NextSeq 550. TCRdb itself trimmed the public reads at Q25 with fastp, ran MiXCR and retained productive beta chains. Rows are unified per CDR3 protein, each entry keeping the most common DNA and genes. The sample has roughly 230,000 distinct CDR3 sequences on record, 12% to 15% of them singletons. The leading ten clones occupy under 14% of the sample. Sequencing input: blood, either unsorted or a sorted T cell fraction (not recorded which). The source is a human donor who was either an allogeneic HSCT recipient or a stem cell or donor lymphocyte infusion donor (not recorded which). It is not recorded whose cells these are; they may come from a transplant donor.

Note on this clonotype: A read error may produce the germline difference seen at one junction end. This chain uses TRBV7-9 with TRBJ2-1; 9 positions agree with TRBD2. The CDR3 spans 16 residues. Germline-derived CDR1 and CDR2 are SEHNR and FQNEAQ (reference sequence). The CDR3 DNA reads as TGTGCCAGCAGCGGCCCAGCGGGAGGAACCTACAAAGAGCAGTTCTTC. As protein: CASSGPAGGTYKEQFF.

This clonotype was counted many times. This sequence joins TRBV20-1 and TRBJ1-2, with D hard to call. V lost 4 bases and J 6 bases, leaving 6 bases between the germline ends. In germline, CDR1 is DFQATT, CDR2 SNEGSKA (reference sequence). The CDR3 spans 10 residues. CDR3: CSAKGDGYTF. CDR3 bases: TGCAGTGCTAAAGGCGATGGCTACACCTTC.

The V call is TRBV14, the J call TRBJ2-1; D gene unclear. Germline V gene lookup returns CDR1 SGHDN and CDR2 FVKESK. CDR3 length equals 15 residues. The ends were cut back, 0 bases at V and 5 bases at J, with 11 bases in the middle. CDR3 loop: CASSQDILAHNEQFF. CDR3 in DNA: TGTGCCAGCAGCCAAGATATATTAGCTCACAATGAGCAGTTCTTC.

The chain employs TRBV14 and TRBJ1-1, with D unresolved. Germline lookup yields CDR1 SGHDN and CDR2 FVKESK. The CDR3 extends over 15 amino acids. V lost 0 bases and J 1 base, leaving 9 bases between the germline ends. CDR3 region: CASSQDGNWNTEAFF. In DNA, the CDR3 is TGTGCCAGCAGCCAAGACGGGAATTGGAACACTGAAGCTTTCTTT.

The chain employs TRBV10-3 and TRBJ1-4; D is unclear. V lost 5 bases to trimming and J lost 0 bases, with 7 bases between them. Germline CDR1 is ENHRY and CDR2 is SYGVKD. This CDR3 comprises 14 residues. CDR3 loop: CAISSTTTNEKLFF. CDR3 nucleotides: TGTGCCATCAGTTCAACCACAACTAATGAAAAACTGTTTTTT.

V and J are TRBV12-3 or TRBV12-4 and TRBJ2-2, with a possible D match to TRBD2 (5 bases). Trimming took 5 bases from V and 5 from J, leaving 24 bases between them. CDR3 size: 18 residues. The CDR3 region has the DNA TGTGCCAGCAGTCAAACCCCCCGACAATGGACGGGGACCGGGGAGCTGTTTTTT. It yields the protein CASSQTPRQWTGTGELFF.

There are many counts of this clonotype. V is TRBV12-3 or TRBV12-4 and J is TRBJ1-6; D might be TRBD1 (6 bases). Trimming removed 5 bases at V and 7 bases at J, with 12 bases between. The CDR3 consists of 14 residues. CDR3 in DNA: TGTGCCAGCAGTAGGGGGTTGGAGAATTCACCCCTCCACTTT. This translates into CASSRGLENSPLHF.

This clonotype was counted only a few times. The chain combines TRBV20-1 with TRBJ1-2, with TRBD1 as a possible D gene (5 bases). CDR1 is DFQATT and CDR2 is SNEGSKA in the germline V gene (reference sequence). CDR3 size: 12 residues. The V and J ends lost 5 bases and 2 bases respectively, with 9 bases between them. Here the CDR3 DNA reads TGCAGTGCTCCTCAGGGAAACTATGGCTACACCTTC. Protein: CSAPQGNYGYTF.

This clonotype occurred many times. The chain links TRBV5-5 to TRBJ2-2, with a possible D match to TRBD1 (5 bases). CDR1 SGHKS and CDR2 YYEKEE come from the germline V gene (reference sequence). CDR3 length equals 15 residues. V was shortened by 5 bases and J by 3 bases, with 14 bases between the two germline ends. CDR3 loop: CASSPPQGHTGELFF. CDR3 nucleotide sequence: TGTGCCAGCAGTCCCCCTCAGGGTCACACCGGGGAGCTGTTTTTT.

This clonotype was counted a few times. This rearrangement joins TRBV6-1 to TRBJ1-3; 7 bases align to TRBD1. Trimming took 4 bases from V and 0 from J; bases not matched to a gene: 9. Per the germline V gene, CDR1 is MNHNS and CDR2 is SASEGT. The CDR3 spans 17 residues. The CDR3 reads CASSGRDSRSSGNTIYF. The CDR3 coding sequence is TGTGCCAGCAGTGGTAGGGACAGCCGGTCCTCTGGAAACACCATATATTTT.

With respect to this clonotype: One end of the junction is discordant with germline, which a read error may explain. The rearrangement links TRBV7-7 to TRBJ2-3; 15 positions agree with TRBD2. The germline CDR1 and CDR2 sequences are SSHAT and FNYEAQ (reference sequence). CDR3 length equals 16 residues. The CDR3 nucleotides read TGTGCTAGCAGCTTAGGACTAGCGGGGGGGCAGGATACGCAGTATTTT. Protein sequence: CASSLGLAGGQDTQYF.

This clonotype was found a few times. The V call is TRBV5-1, the J call TRBJ2-1; TRBD2 is a possible D gene (5 bases). Germline loops: CDR1 SGHRS, CDR2 YFSETQ. The CDR3 extends over 14 amino acids. The germline V and J ends were trimmed by 1 base and 5 bases, with 10 bases remaining between them. CDR3 sequence: CASSLLARNNEQFF. Here the CDR3 DNA reads TGCGCCAGCAGCTTGCTAGCACGAAACAATGAGCAGTTCTTC.

This clonotype was detected a few times. The V gene is TRBV6-1, the J gene TRBJ1-5; weak D call: TRBD1 (6 bases). CDR3 length equals 16 residues. V lost 7 bases, J lost 2 bases, and 18 bases lay in between. From germline, CDR1 is MNHNS and CDR2 SASEGT. This CDR3 is CASTPLEAGGNQPQHF. Written as DNA, the CDR3 is TGTGCCAGCACCCCCTTGGAGGCAGGGGGCAATCAGCCCCAGCATTTT.

This clonotype was recorded at least ten times. The chain combines TRBV28 with TRBJ2-7, with TRBD1 matching 10 bases. This CDR3 has 14 amino acids. Germline CDR1 reads MDHEN; CDR2 reads SYDVKM. J was trimmed by 7 bases and V by 5 bases; bases with no gene match: 8. CDR3 nucleotide sequence: TGTGCCAGCAGTACCCGACAGGGGGCGAAGGAGCAGTACTTC. This encodes CASSTRQGAKEQYF.

This clonotype was picked up many times. The V call is TRBV5-1, the J call TRBJ2-3; 7 nucleotides agree with TRBD1. Per germline, CDR1 SGHRS and CDR2 YFSETQ. This CDR3 region has 14 residues. J lost 2 bases, V lost 4 bases, and 4 bases had no gene match. The CDR3: CASSNDRVTDTQYF. The DNA for the CDR3 is TGCGCCAGCAGCAACGACAGGGTCACAGATACGCAGTATTTT.

There are a few counts of this clonotype. The J gene is TRBJ2-7, the V gene TRBV30; 7 positions match TRBD2. This CDR3 spans 11 amino acids. In germline, CDR1 is GTSNPN, CDR2 SVGIG (reference sequence). J lost 6 bases, V lost 1 base, and 0 bases had no gene match. CDR3 sequence: CAWSGGGEQYF. DNA of the CDR3: TGTGCCTGGAGTGGGGGGGGCGAGCAGTACTTC. The variable domain in full, with the rest retrieved from reference TRBV30 and TRBJ2-7, is SQTIHQWPATLVQPVGSPLSLECTVEGTSNPNLYWYRQAAGRGLQLLFYSVGIGQISSEVPQNLSASRPQDRQFILSSKKLLLSDSGFYLCAWSGGGEQYFGPGTRLTVT.

The genes are TRBV14 and TRBJ1-6, with D perhaps TRBD1 (6 bases). Trimming cost V 5 bases and J 6 bases, with 14 bases left between them. The CDR3 has 15 residues. The germline V gene encodes CDR1 SGHDN and CDR2 FVKESK. Here the CDR3 DNA reads TGTGCCAGCAGCTCCCGGGACACCCTTAATTCACCCCTCCACTTT. Translating it yields CASSSRDTLNSPLHF.

V usage is TRBV6-1 and J usage is TRBJ2-3; 12 nucleotides agree with TRBD2. Looked up from germline, CDR1 is MNHNS and CDR2 is SASEGT. The CDR3 runs to 15 residues. V lost 5 bases, J lost 3 bases, and 3 bases stayed unmatched. CDR3 DNA: TGTGCCAGCAGTAAGGGACTAGCGGGTACAGATACGCAGTATTTT. Its translation is CASSKGLAGTDTQYF.

This clonotype was detected many times. The chain has TRBV20-1 and TRBJ1-3, with TRBD1 matching over 7 bases. CDR1 is DFQATT and CDR2 is SNEGSKA in the germline V gene (reference sequence). The CDR3 length is 16 residues. V was clipped by 4 bases and J by 0 bases; unmatched bases: 9. In DNA, the CDR3 is TGCAGTGCTAACCCGGGACAGCGTTTCTCTGGAAACACCATATATTTT. This sequence encodes CSANPGQRFSGNTIYF.

This chain joins TRBV12-3 or TRBV12-4 and TRBJ1-4, with a possible D match to TRBD1 (5 bases). V lost 7 bases and J lost 3, with 12 bases in between. The length of the CDR3 is 14 residues. This CDR3 is CASTNTGPNEKLFF. The CDR3 DNA sequence: TGTGCCAGCACAAATACGGGGCCTAATGAAAAACTGTTTTTT.

This clonotype has at least ten counts. The chain links TRBV7-2 to TRBJ1-5; D not certain. V was pared by 5 bases and J by 5 bases, with 16 bases between. Germline loops: CDR1 SGHTA, CDR2 FQGNSA. This CDR3 comprises 15 residues. Here the CDR3 reads CASSPQLDSYQPQHF. CDR3 DNA sequence: TGTGCCAGCAGCCCGCAACTGGATTCATATCAGCCCCAGCATTTT.